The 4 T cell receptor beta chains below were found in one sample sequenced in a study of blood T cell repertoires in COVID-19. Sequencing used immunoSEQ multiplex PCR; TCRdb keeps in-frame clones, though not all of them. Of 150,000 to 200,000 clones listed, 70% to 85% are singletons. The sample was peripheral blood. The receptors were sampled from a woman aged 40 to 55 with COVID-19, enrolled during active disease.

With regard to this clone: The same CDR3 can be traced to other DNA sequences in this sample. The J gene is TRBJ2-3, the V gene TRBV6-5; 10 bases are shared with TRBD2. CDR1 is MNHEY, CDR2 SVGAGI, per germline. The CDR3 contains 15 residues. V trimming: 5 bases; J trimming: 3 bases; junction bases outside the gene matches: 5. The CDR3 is CASSRTSGRTDTQYF. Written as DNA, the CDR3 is TGTGCCAGCAGTCGGACTAGCGGAAGAACAGATACGCAGTATTTT.

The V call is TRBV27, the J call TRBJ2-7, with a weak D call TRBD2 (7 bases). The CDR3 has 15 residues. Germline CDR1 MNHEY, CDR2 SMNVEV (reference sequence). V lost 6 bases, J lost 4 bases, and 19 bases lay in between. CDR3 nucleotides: TGTGCCAGCAGACGGGGGGCTCGGACTCAATACGAGCAGTACTTC. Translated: CASRRGARTQYEQYF.

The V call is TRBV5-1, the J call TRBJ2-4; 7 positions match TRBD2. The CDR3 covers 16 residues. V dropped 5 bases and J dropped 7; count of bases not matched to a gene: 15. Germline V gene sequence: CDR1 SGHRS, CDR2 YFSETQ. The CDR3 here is CASSASGTPGLNIQYF. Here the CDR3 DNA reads TGCGCCAGCAGTGCCAGCGGGACCCCTGGGTTGAACATTCAGTACTTC. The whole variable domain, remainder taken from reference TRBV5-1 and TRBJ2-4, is KAGVTQTPRYLIKTRGQQVTLSCSPISGHRSVSWYQQTPGQGLQFLFEYFSETQRNKGNFPGRFSGRQFSNSRSEMNVSTLELGDSALYLCASSASGTPGLNIQYFGAGTRLSVL.

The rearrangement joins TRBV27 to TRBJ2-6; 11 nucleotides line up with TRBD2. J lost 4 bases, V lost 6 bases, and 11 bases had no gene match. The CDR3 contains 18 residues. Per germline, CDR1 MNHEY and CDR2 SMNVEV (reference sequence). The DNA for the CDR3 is TGTGCCAGCAGGGATTGGGGACTAGCGGAACTCGGGGCCAACGTCCTGACTTTC. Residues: CASRDWGLAELGANVLTF.